This T cell receptor (beta chain) is from a study of blood T cell repertoires in COVID-19. Study in general: Samples taken during acute and convalescent COVID-19 were collected in the United States, Italy and Spain. The analysed material was cDNA or gDNA that came from T cells, B-cell-depleted T cells, or PBMCs.

How the authors handled the data: Amplifying reference gene primers gave estimates of nucleated cell counts. This table comes from immunoSEQ multiplex PCR, and its TCRdb copy is limited to in-frame clones, with some not included. That table furnishes V, J and clone size, whereas the DNA furnished D and trimming. This sample has about 46,000 clones, with 87% found just once. Unmatched junction bases numbered 11, after V lost 4 bases and J lost 3 bases. The germline V gene encodes CDR1 KGHDR and CDR2 SFDVKD. The CDR3 contains 17 residues. The clonotype was recovered from a human donor in a cohort sampled during active COVID-19. The chain employs TRBV24-1 and TRBJ2-7, with 10 bases fitting TRBD1. Sample: peripheral blood. The CDR3 sequence: CATSESGTGVSNYEQYF. In nucleotides, the CDR3 is TGTGCCACCAGTGAATCTGGGACAGGGGTCTCCAACTACGAGCAGTACTTC.